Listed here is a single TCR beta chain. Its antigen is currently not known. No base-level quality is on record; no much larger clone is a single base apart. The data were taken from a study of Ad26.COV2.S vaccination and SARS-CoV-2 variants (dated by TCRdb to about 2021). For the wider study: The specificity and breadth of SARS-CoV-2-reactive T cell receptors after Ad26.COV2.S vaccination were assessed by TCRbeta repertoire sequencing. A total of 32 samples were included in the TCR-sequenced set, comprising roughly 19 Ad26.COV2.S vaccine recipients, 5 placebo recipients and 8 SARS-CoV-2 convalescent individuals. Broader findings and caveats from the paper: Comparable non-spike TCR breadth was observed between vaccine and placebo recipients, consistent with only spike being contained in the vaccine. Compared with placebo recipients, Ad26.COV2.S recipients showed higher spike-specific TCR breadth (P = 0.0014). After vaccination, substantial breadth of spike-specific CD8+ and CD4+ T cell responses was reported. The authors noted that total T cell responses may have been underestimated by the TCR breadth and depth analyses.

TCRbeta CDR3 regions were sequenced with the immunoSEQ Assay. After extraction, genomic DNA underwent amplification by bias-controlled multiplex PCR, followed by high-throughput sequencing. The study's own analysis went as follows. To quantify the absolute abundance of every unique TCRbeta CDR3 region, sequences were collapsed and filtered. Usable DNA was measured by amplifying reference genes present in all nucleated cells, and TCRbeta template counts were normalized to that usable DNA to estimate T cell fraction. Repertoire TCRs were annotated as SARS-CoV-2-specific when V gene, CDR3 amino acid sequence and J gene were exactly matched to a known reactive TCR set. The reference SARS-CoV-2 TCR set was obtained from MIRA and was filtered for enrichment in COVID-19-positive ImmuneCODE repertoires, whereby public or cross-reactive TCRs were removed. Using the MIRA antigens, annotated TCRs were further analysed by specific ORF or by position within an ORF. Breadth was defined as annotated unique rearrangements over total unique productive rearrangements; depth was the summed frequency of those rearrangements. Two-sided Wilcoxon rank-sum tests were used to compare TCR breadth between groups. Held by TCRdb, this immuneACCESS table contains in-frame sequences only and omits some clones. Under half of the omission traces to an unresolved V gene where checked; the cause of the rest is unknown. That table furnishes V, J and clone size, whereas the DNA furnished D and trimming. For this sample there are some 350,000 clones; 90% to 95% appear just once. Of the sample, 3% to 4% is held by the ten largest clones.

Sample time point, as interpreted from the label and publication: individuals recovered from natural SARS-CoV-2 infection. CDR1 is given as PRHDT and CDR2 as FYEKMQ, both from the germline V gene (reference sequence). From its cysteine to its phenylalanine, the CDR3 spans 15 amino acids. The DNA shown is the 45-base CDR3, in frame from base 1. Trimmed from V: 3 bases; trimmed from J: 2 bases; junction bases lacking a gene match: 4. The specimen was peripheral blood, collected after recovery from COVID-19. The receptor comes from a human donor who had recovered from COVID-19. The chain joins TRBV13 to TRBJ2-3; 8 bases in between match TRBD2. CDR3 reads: CASSLLAGITDTQYF. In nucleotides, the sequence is TGTGCCAGCAGCTTGCTAGCGGGTATCACAGATACGCAGTATTTT.